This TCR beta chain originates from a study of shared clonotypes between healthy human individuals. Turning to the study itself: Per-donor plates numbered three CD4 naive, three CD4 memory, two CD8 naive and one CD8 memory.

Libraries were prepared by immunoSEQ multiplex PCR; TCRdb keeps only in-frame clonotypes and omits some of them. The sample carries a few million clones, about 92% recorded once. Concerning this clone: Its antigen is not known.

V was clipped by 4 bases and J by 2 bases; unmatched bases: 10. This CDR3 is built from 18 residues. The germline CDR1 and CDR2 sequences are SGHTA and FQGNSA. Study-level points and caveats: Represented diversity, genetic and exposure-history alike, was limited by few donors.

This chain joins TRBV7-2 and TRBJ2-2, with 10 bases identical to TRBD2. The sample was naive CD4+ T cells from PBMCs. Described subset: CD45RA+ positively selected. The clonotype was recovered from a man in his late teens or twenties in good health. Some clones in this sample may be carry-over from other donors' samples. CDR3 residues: CASSSPASGGDNTGELFF. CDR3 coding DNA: TGTGCCAGCAGCTCCCCGGCTAGCGGGGGAGATAACACCGGGGAGCTGTTTTTT.